Here is one TCR beta chain with its context. This clone was counted a few times. This receptor's antigen is unknown. No per-base quality is available; no much larger clone lies one base away. The immunoSEQ Assay, a bias-controlled multiplex PCR, was used to amplify TCRbeta CDR3 regions from genomic DNA. The authors' pipeline ran thus. Nucleated cell counts per sample were estimated from amplification of reference gene primers within the assay. To quantify the absolute abundance of each unique TCRbeta CDR3 rearrangement, sequence reads were collapsed and filtered. For each sample, productive Simpson clonality was calculated by taking the square root of Simpson's diversity index across productive rearrangements. Sourced from immuneACCESS, this table was stored by TCRdb with only in-frame sequences that have V and J called. A share of the clones is absent; for the studies checked, an unresolved V gene accounts for under half, and the remainder has no known explanation. That table supplies the V and J calls and clone size; D and trimming were determined from the DNA. This sample comprises some 170,000 clones, around 84% of them detected only once. The ten most abundant clones make up roughly 6% of the sample.

This entry is derived from a study of blood T cell repertoires in COVID-19 (TCRdb year 2020). About the study as a whole: The collaborator samples originated in the United States, Italy and Spain and spanned the acute and convalescent phases of COVID-19. Sample metadata almost always included a de-identified subject ID, COVID-19 status, age in years and sex. Subjects who had been exposed to COVID-19, were actively infected with it, or had recovered from it provided the deeply sampled blood TCRbeta repertoires that made up the dataset. The samples were drawn from the first 160 participants of the ongoing ImmuneRACE study and from 1,254 subjects provided by 6 global collaborators. The repertoires were released in a freely available public database meant as a resource for research on the immune response to SARS-CoV-2. The prospective study material was composed of cDNA or gDNA derived from T cells, B-cell-depleted T cells, or PBMCs. Where HLA class I and class II types were available, the types were taken from metadata supplied by the sample provider, not from assay-based typing. General conclusions and limits of the study: Clinical and demographic metadata were provided uncurated, with the amount varying by source and participant.

The CDR3 covers 13 residues, taking in both the cysteine and the phenylalanine. Only the CDR3 portion is preserved as DNA: 39 bases, with reading frame beginning at the first base. V is cut back by 6 bases and J by 6 bases, with 3 bases in the junction unmatched. Reading the germline V gene gives CDR1 SGHTA and CDR2 FQGTGA. In the prospective study, participants were about 18 to 95 years old, resided in about two dozen geographic areas of the United States, and were enrolled through a virtual design. In the prospective study, cohorts were assigned on the basis of participant-reported clinical history obtained from a screening survey and a study questionnaire. ImmuneRACE Cohort 3 recovered participants were defined by two consecutive negative NP/OP PCR tests, healthcare professional clearance, or symptom resolution. In the prospective study, mobile phlebotomists collected whole blood, serum and a nasopharyngeal or oropharyngeal swab from each participant. Prospective study participants could optionally give additional blood draws and questionnaires over a roughly 2-month period. Blood samples from the prospective study were shipped frozen or at room temperature prior to DNA extraction.

Sequenced input: PBMCs or T cells enriched from blood (not recorded which). The receptor's source is a man aged 35 to 55 who had recovered from COVID-19. Recombination linked TRBV7-3 to TRBJ2-2; 8 bases in the middle match TRBD2. The CDR3 reads CASRVAGPGELFF. The DNA sequence is TGTGCCAGCAGGGTAGCGGGGCCCGGGGAGCTGTTTTTT. With the rest looked up from the reference TRBV7-3 and TRBJ2-2 genes rather than sequenced, the full variable domain is GAGVSQTPSNKVTEKGKYVELRCDPISGHTALYWYRQSLGQGPEFLIYFQGTGAADDSGLPNDRFFAVRPEGSVSTLKIQRTERGDSAVYLCASRVAGPGELFFGEGSRLTVL.